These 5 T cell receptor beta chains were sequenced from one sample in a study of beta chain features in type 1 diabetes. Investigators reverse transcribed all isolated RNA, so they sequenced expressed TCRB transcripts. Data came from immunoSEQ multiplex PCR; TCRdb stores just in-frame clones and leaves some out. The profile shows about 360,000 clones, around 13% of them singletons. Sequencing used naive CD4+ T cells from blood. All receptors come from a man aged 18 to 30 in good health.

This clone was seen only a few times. The CDR3: CASSPRAGQGTYWDEQYF. For the CDR3, the DNA is TGTGCCAGCTCACCACGTGCGGGACAGGGGACTTACTGGGACGAGCAGTACTTC. The chain links TRBV18 to TRBJ2-7; 10 bases are shared with TRBD1. The V segment lost 1 base and the J segment 5 bases; nucleotides outside the gene matches: 14. The germline CDR1 and CDR2 sequences are KGHSH and LQKENI. The CDR3 is 18 amino acids.

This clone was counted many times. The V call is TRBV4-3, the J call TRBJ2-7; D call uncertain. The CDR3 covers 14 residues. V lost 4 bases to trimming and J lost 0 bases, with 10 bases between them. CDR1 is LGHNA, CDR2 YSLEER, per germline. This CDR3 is CASSLRLDSYEQYF. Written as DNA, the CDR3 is TGCGCCAGCAGCCTTAGACTGGACTCCTACGAGCAGTACTTC.

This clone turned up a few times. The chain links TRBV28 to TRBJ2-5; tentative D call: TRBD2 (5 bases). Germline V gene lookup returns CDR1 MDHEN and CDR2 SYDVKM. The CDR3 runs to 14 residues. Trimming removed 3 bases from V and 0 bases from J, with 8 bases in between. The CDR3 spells CASSLSGDQETQYF. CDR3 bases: TGTGCCAGCAGTTTGAGCGGCGACCAAGAGACCCAGTACTTC.

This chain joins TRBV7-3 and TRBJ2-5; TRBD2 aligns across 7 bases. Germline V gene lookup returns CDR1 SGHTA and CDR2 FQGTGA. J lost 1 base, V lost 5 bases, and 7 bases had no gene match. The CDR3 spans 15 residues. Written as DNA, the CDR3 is TGTGCCAGCAGCCTCGAAGGACTAGTCCAAGAGACCCAGTACTTC. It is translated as CASSLEGLVQETQYF.

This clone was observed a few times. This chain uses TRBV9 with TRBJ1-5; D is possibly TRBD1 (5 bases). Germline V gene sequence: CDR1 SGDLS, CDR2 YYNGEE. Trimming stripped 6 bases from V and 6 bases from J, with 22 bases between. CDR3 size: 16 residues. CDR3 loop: CASINWGLPRGQPQHF. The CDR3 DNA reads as TGTGCCAGCATCAACTGGGGACTCCCGAGGGGTCAGCCCCAGCATTTT.